The rows below give T cell receptor beta chains drawn from one sample of a study of chemoradiotherapy in HPV16-positive cancers. Only in-frame clones appear in the TCRdb table, and some are missing; sequencing was by immunoSEQ multiplex PCR. The repertoire consists of some 13,000 clones, with about two thirds occurring once and the leading ten covering around 8.1%. This material was acquired from a patient who underwent chemoradiotherapy. The receptors stem from a human donor with HPV-associated anogenital cancer. CDR3s include the opening cysteine and the closing phenylalanine or tryptophan. A D gene is named only where the DNA matches it firmly. The size field is filled for only some rows; it gives once, few, many or a size class.

v_gene	abundance	d_gene	j_gene	len	CDR3aa	CDR3nt
TRBV6-5	NA	NA	TRBJ2-1	16	CASSYSVRIPLNEQFF	TGTGCCAGCAGTTACTCCGTGCGGATCCCTTTGAATGAGCAGTTCTTC
TRBV5-4	NA	TRBD1	TRBJ1-1	15	CASSFYDRANTEAFF	TGTGCCAGCAGCTTCTACGACAGGGCGAACACTGAAGCTTTCTTT
TRBV12-1	NA	NA	TRBJ2-7	13	CASSFCLPYEQYF	TGTGCCAGCAGCTTTTGTCTCCCCTACGAGCAGTACTTC
TRBV7-7	few	NA	TRBJ1-2	13	CASSLHRGRGYTF	TGTGCCAGCAGCTTACACAGAGGGAGAGGCTACACCTTC
TRBV18	NA	TRBD2	TRBJ2-5	15	CASSPTSGGQETQYF	TGTGCCAGCTCACCGACTAGCGGGGGCCAAGAGACCCAGTACTTC
TRBV4-1	few	TRBD1	TRBJ2-7	15	CASSHGDRLSYEQYF	TGCGCCAGCAGCCACGGGGACAGATTATCCTACGAGCAGTACTTC
TRBV7-8	NA	TRBD1	TRBJ2-7	15	CASSPSRQGTYEQYF	TGTGCCAGCAGCCCCTCGCGACAGGGTACTTACGAGCAGTACTTC
TRBV19	NA	TRBD2	TRBJ2-1	16	CASSPQRDSGRDEQFF	TGTGCCAGTAGTCCTCAAAGAGATAGCGGGAGAGATGAGCAGTTCTTC
TRBV9	NA	NA	TRBJ1-2	17	CASSVDGPSVNHYGYTF	TGTGCCAGCAGCGTAGACGGCCCATCAGTTAATCACTATGGCTACACCTTC
TRBV5-6	NA	NA	TRBJ1-5	15	CASSLADSSNQPQHF	TGTGCCAGCAGCTTGGCAGACAGTAGCAATCAGCCCCAGCATTTT
TRBV5-1	NA	NA	TRBJ1-2	15	CASRLTTSTLDGYTF	TGCGCCAGCAGGCTTACGACGAGCACTTTGGATGGCTACACCTTC
TRBV10-1	few	TRBD1	TRBJ1-4	14	CASSATGVREKLFF	TGCGCCAGCAGCGCCACAGGGGTACGGGAAAAACTGTTTTTT
TRBV18	NA	NA	TRBJ2-3	16	CASSLFPGKSTDTQYF	TGTGCCAGCTCACTGTTTCCCGGAAAAAGCACAGATACGCAGTATTTT
TRBV6-5	few	TRBD1	TRBJ2-7	15	CASRTGTGVAYEQYF	TGTGCCAGCAGGACCGGGACAGGGGTGGCCTACGAGCAGTACTTC
TRBV15	NA	NA	TRBJ2-2	14	CATSREADTGELFF	TGTGCCACCAGCAGAGAGGCCGACACCGGGGAGCTGTTTTTT
TRBV7-2	few	TRBD1	TRBJ2-7	15	CASSKRTGSSYEQYF	TGTGCCAGCAGCAAACGGACAGGGAGCTCCTACGAGCAGTACTTC
TRBV7-2	NA	TRBD1	TRBJ2-6	17	CASSFRTGASGANVLTF	TGTGCCAGCAGCTTTAGGACAGGGGCGTCTGGGGCCAACGTCCTGACTTTC
TRBV18	NA	TRBD1	TRBJ1-5	14	CASSEDRVNQPQHF	TGTGCCAGCTCAGAGGACAGGGTGAATCAGCCCCAGCATTTT
TRBV27	NA	TRBD2	TRBJ2-3	16	CASSLSPGGGGDTQYF	TGTGCCAGCAGTTTATCCCCCGGCGGCGGGGGGGATACGCAGTATTTT
TRBV5-4	few	TRBD2	TRBJ2-2	17	CASRKMGLAGNTGELFF	TGTGCCAGCAGGAAGATGGGACTAGCGGGAAACACCGGGGAGCTGTTTTTT